The clone carrying this TCR beta chain was counted a single time. This entry is derived from a study of blood T cell repertoires in COVID-19. Study overall: There were acute and convalescent COVID-19 samples, and they came from the United States, Italy and Spain.

Sequencing was performed with immunoSEQ multiplex PCR; in TCRdb, only in-frame clones are kept and a portion is missing. The sample shows fewer than 200,000 clones, around 72% of them seen only once. Trimming removed 3 bases from V and 4 bases from J; junction bases left unmatched: 10. CDR1 KGHDR and CDR2 SFDVKD come from the germline V gene. There are 19 residues in the CDR3. Sequenced input: peripheral blood. The source is a woman older than 75 with acute or convalescent COVID-19. The chain joins TRBV24-1 to TRBJ2-1; 14 bases map to TRBD2. CDR3 DNA: TGTGCCACCAGTGATCGAGTCGGACTAGCGGGAGGTACTTACAATGAGCAGTTCTTC. Its protein product is CATSDRVGLAGGTYNEQFF.